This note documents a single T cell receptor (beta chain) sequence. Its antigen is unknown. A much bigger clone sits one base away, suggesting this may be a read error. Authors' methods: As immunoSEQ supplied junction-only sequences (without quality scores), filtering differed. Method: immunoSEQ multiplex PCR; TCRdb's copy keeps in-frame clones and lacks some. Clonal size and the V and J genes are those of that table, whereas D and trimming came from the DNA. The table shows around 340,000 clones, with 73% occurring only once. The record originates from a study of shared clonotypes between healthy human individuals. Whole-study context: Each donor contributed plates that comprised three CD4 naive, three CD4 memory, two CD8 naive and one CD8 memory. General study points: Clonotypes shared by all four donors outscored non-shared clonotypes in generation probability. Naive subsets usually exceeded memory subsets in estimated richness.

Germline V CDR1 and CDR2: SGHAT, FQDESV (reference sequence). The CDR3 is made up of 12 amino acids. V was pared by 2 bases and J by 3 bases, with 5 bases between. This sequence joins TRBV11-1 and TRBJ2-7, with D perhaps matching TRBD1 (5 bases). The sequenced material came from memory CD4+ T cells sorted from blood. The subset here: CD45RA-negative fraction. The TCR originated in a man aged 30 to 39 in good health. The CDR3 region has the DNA TGTGCCAGCAGCTTAACAGGCTACGAGCAGTACTTC. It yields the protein CASSLTGYEQYF.